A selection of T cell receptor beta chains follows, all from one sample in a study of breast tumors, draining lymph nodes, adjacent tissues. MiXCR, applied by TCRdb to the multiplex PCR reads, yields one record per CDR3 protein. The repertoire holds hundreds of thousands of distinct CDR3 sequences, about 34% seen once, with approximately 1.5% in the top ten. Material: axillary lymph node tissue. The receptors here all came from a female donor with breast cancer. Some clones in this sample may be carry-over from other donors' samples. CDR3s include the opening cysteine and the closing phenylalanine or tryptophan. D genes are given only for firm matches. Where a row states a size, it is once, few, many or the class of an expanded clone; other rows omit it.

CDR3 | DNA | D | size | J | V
CASSLGITEAFF | TGTGCCAGCAGCTTGGGGATCACTGAAGCTTTCTTT | NA | NA | TRBJ1-1 | TRBV7-9
CASSESKAGANYDYTF | TGCGCCAGCAGTGAGTCGAAGGCAGGGGCGAACTATGACTACACCTTC | NA | many | TRBJ1-2 | TRBV10-2
CASSVGWEGYEQYF | TGTGCCAGCAGCGTAGGTTGGGAGGGCTACGAGCAGTACTTC | TRBD2 | many | TRBJ2-7 | TRBV9
CASRERGYNEQFF | TGTGCCAGCAGGGAGCGGGGTTACAATGAGCAGTTCTTC | TRBD2 | NA | TRBJ2-1 | TRBV28
CASSRSGTMSGAQYF | TGTGCCAGCAGTCGCTCCGGGACTATGAGTGGGGCCCAGTACTTC | TRBD2 | many | TRBJ2-5 | TRBV6-5
CAWRTTGGEKLFF | TGTGCCTGGAGAACCACAGGGGGTGAAAAACTGTTTTTT | TRBD1 | NA | TRBJ1-4 | TRBV30
CASGSGQGKEKLFF | TGTGCTAGTGGTTCCGGACAGGGGAAAGAAAAACTGTTTTTT | TRBD1 | many | TRBJ1-4 | TRBV12-5
CATSDPGQGNEQFF | TGTGCCACCAGTGATCCGGGACAGGGAAATGAGCAGTTCTTC | TRBD1 | many | TRBJ2-1 | TRBV24-1
CSAPPGGVGSPLHF | TGCAGTGCTCCCCCGGGGGGGGTCGGTTCACCCCTCCACTTT | NA | many | TRBJ1-6 | TRBV20-1
CASSPTRPETQYF | TGTGCCAGCAGCCCAACCCGCCCAGAGACCCAGTACTTC | NA | many | TRBJ2-5 | TRBV2
CASSPQAPGQQLAKNIQYF | TGTGCCAGCTCACCACAGGCCCCAGGGCAGCAATTAGCCAAAAACATTCAGTACTTC | NA | NA | TRBJ2-4 | TRBV18
CASSFTALGFANTGELFF | TGTGCCAGCAGCTTCACGGCGCTGGGGTTCGCAAACACCGGGGAGCTGTTTTTT | NA | NA | TRBJ2-2 | TRBV7-2
CASSSPGTSGRVGYEQFF | TGTGCCAGCAGTTCCCCGGGGACTAGCGGGAGAGTGGGCTATGAGCAGTTCTTC | TRBD2 | many | TRBJ2-1 | TRBV6-6
CASSIAGQETQYF | TGTGCCAGCAGCATAGCGGGACAAGAGACCCAGTACTTC | TRBD2 | NA | TRBJ2-5 | TRBV9
CASSSPRDRGTQYF | TGTGCCAGCAGCTCCCCCCGGGACAGGGGGACCCAGTACTTC | TRBD1 | many | TRBJ2-5 | TRBV6-5
CASSGTGSYGYTF | TGTGCCAGCAGTGGAACAGGGTCCTATGGCTACACCTTC | NA | many | TRBJ1-2 | TRBV27
CATSDPTSYEQYF | TGTGCCACCAGTGACCCGACTTCCTACGAGCAGTACTTC | NA | many | TRBJ2-7 | TRBV24-1
CASSLSWTSGSSYNEQFF | TGTGCCAGCAGCTTATCCTGGACTAGCGGGAGTTCCTACAATGAGCAGTTCTTC | TRBD2 | many | TRBJ2-1 | TRBV7-9
CASSFTVGTGANNTQYF | TGTGCCAGCAGCTTCACGGTTGGGACAGGGGCCAATAATACGCAGTATTTT | TRBD1 | many | TRBJ2-3 | TRBV7-3
CASIHDRVGEKLFF | TGTGCCAGCATTCATGACAGGGTTGGTGAAAAACTGTTTTTT | TRBD1 | many | TRBJ1-4 | TRBV6-6
CASSLAGTGPANYGYTF | TGTGCCAGCAGTTTAGCTGGGACGGGTCCAGCTAACTATGGCTACACCTTC | NA | many | TRBJ1-2 | TRBV12-3/TRBV12-4
CASSQRRGGGETQHF | TGTGCCAGCAGCCAGAGGAGGGGTGGAGGGGAGACCCAGCATTTT | NA | NA | TRBJ1-5 | TRBV7-2
CASSSTHTIYF | TGTGCCAGCAGTAGTACGCACACCATATATTTT | NA | many | TRBJ1-3 | TRBV12-3/TRBV12-4
CASSVTSGTSYEQYF | TGTGCCAGCAGCGTGACTAGCGGGACGTCCTACGAGCAGTACTTC | TRBD2 | once | TRBJ2-7 | TRBV9
CASSDNSGYTF | TGTGCCAGCAGCGACAATTCAGGCTACACCTTC | NA | NA | TRBJ1-2 | TRBV7-3
CASSQSGTGRLAFFGANVLTF | NA | NA | NA | TRBJ2-6 | TRBV4-2
CASSPRRADTQYF | TGTGCCAGCAGTCCTCGGAGGGCAGATACGCAGTATTTT | NA | NA | TRBJ2-3 | TRBV11-1
CATSKDRTGETQYF | TGTGCCACCAGCAAGGACAGAACGGGAGAGACCCAGTACTTC | NA | many | TRBJ2-5 | TRBV15
CASSQALGRGNTIYF | TGTGCCAGCAGCCAAGCTTTGGGGAGGGGAAACACCATATATTTT | NA | many | TRBJ1-3 | TRBV4-2
CASSSNRGRIHEQFF | TGTGCCAGCAGTTCAAACAGGGGGCGCATCCATGAGCAGTTCTTC | TRBD1 | NA | TRBJ2-1 | TRBV28